The subject of this entry is one T cell receptor beta chain. The antigen is unknown. Sequencing was performed with immunoSEQ multiplex PCR; in TCRdb, only in-frame clones are kept and a portion is missing. The sample lists some 300,000 clones, about 77% occurring once. The data derive from a study of cytotoxic CD8 clonotypes in ibrutinib-treated CLL. Study-level information: Once treatment had gone on for a median of around 13 months, range 6 to 36, response samples were drawn. Study-level findings and limits: Public clonotypes (which were uncommon) either contracted or remained stable on treatment.

Trimming took off 2 bases at V and 3 bases at J, with 10 bases between the two ends. Germline lookup yields CDR1 SQVTM and CDR2 ANQGSEA. The CDR3 consists of 13 residues. The sequences come from PBMCs, collected before ibrutinib treatment. The clonotype was recovered from a human donor with chronic lymphocytic leukemia. This chain joins TRBV29-1 and TRBJ2-5; weak D call: TRBD1 (5 bases). CDR3 nucleotide sequence: TGCAGCGTTGAACCGACAGCAAAAGAGACCCAGTACTTC. It is translated as CSVEPTAKETQYF.